Following are 32 T cell receptor beta chains from one sample sequenced in a study of shared T cell receptors in the human thymus. The assay was immunoSEQ multiplex PCR, and TCRdb's table has in-frame clones only and misses some. The sample lists hundreds of thousands of clones; around 87% were seen once. These data were likewise used in another study, on human thymus T cells.

Specimen: thymocytes. The receptors stem from a boy less than two years old with a congenital heart defect.

The chain couples TRBV30 to TRBJ2-4; 9 bases match TRBD1. The CDR3 is 17 amino acids. CDR1 is GTSNPN, CDR2 SVGIG, per germline (reference sequence). Germline trimming cut 5 bases from V and 1 base from J; bases unmatched to any gene: 12. CDR3 nucleotides: TGTGCCTGGGGGGTGGGGGACAGGGTATTGGCCAAAAACATTCAGTACTTC. Protein product: CAWGVGDRVLAKNIQYF.

The chain is built from TRBV28 and TRBJ2-7; the D is unclear. Germline CDR1 MDHEN, CDR2 SYDVKM. The CDR3 sequence is 13 residues long. Trimming cost V 2 bases and J 1 base, with 6 bases left between them. Written as DNA, the CDR3 is TGTGCCAGCAGTTTAGGCCAGTCCTACGAGCAGTACTTC. It encodes CASSLGQSYEQYF.

The chain combines TRBV28 with TRBJ2-7; 10 bases match TRBD2. Per the germline V gene, CDR1 is MDHEN and CDR2 is SYDVKM. CDR3 length: 15 amino acids. The ends lost 5 bases at V and 1 base at J; junction bases unmatched: 5. The CDR3 region is CASSLRTSGSYEQYF. Here the CDR3 DNA reads TGTGCCAGCAGTCTAAGGACTAGCGGATCCTACGAGCAGTACTTC.

V usage is TRBV6-1 and J usage is TRBJ2-1, with 12 bases matching TRBD2. Germline CDR1 is MNHNS and CDR2 is SASEGT. This CDR3 comprises 14 residues. V was pared by 8 bases and J by 9 bases, with 8 bases of the junction left unmatched. The CDR3 DNA is TGTGCCAGCGATGGGACTAGCGGGTCCGGTGAGCAGTTCTTC. This codes for CASDGTSGSGEQFF.

The DNA of the CDR3 is TGTGCCAGCAGCTTAGGGCGTGGGTACGGGGAGGAGACCCAGTACTTC. Protein sequence: CASSLGRGYGEETQYF. The V and J genes are TRBV11-2 and TRBJ2-5, with D maybe TRBD2 (5 bases). The CDR3 consists of 16 residues. V was cut by 1 base and J by 5 bases, with 17 bases left in between. Germline CDR1 SGHAT, CDR2 FQNNGV.

The chain recombines TRBV11-2 with TRBJ2-7; the D gene is possibly TRBD1 (6 bases). The V and J ends lost 4 bases and 1 base respectively, with 14 bases between them. The CDR3 loop spans 15 amino acids. Germline loops: CDR1 SGHAT, CDR2 FQNNGV. The CDR3, as DNA: TGTGCCAGCAGCTCAAGGGACATGATATCCTACGAGCAGTACTTC. As protein: CASSSRDMISYEQYF.

This sequence joins TRBV27 and TRBJ2-2, with D tentatively TRBD1 (6 bases). Germline V CDR1 and CDR2: MNHEY, SMNVEV (reference sequence). The V end was cut by 3 bases, the J end by 7 bases, with 6 bases between. The CDR3 sequence is 12 residues long. In DNA form, the CDR3 reads TGTGCCAGCAGTTTCAGGGGCGGGGAGCTGTTTTTT. Amino acids: CASSFRGGELFF.

The rearrangement joins TRBV5-1 to TRBJ2-5; TRBD2 matches at 8 bases. The CDR3 is made up of 15 amino acids. Unmatched junction bases numbered 3, after V lost 0 bases and J lost 2 bases. Germline-derived CDR1 and CDR2 are SGHRS and YFSETQ. The CDR3 DNA sequence: TGCGCCAGCAGCTTGGCCTCGGGAGGGCAAGAGACCCAGTACTTC. Translated, it gives CASSLASGGQETQYF.

This clone was observed a few times. The chain uses TRBV5-4 and TRBJ2-3, with D possibly matching TRBD2 (6 bases). This CDR3 region has 18 residues. V was pared by 5 bases and J by 2 bases, with 24 bases between. Germline V gene sequence: CDR1 SGHNT, CDR2 YYREEE (reference sequence). The CDR3 bases are TGTGCCAGCAGTCTACCATTATCTAGCGCTACCTCCACAGATACGCAGTATTTT. As protein: CASSLPLSSATSTDTQYF.

This clone showed up just a few times. V and J are TRBV4-1 and TRBJ2-1, with D maybe TRBD2 (6 bases). This CDR3 contains 21 residues. CDR1 is MGHRA and CDR2 is YSYEKL in the germline V gene. Trimming removed 1 base at V and 2 bases at J, with 27 bases between. The CDR3 sequence is CASSQVWGLRDDFSPYNEQFF. CDR3 nucleotide sequence: TGCGCCAGCAGCCAAGTTTGGGGACTTCGGGACGACTTTTCACCCTACAATGAGCAGTTCTTC.

J is TRBJ2-5 and V is TRBV19; 7 bases agree with TRBD2. The CDR3 length is 16 residues. CDR1 is LNHDA, CDR2 SQIVND, per germline (reference sequence). J gave up 4 bases and V 6 bases, and 14 bases lay outside the gene matches. The DNA of the CDR3 is TGTGCCAGTAGCAAAAAGCGGACTAGGGGACTAGAGACCCAGTACTTC. Residues: CASSKKRTRGLETQYF.

The chain has TRBV27 and TRBJ2-1; D not certain. The V gene lost 3 bases and the J gene lost 2 bases, with 14 bases spanning the gap. The length of the CDR3 is 16 residues. CDR1 is MNHEY and CDR2 is SMNVEV in the germline V gene (reference sequence). Written as DNA, the CDR3 is TGTGCCAGCAGTTTCCTCCCCCCGGTGCCCTACAATGAGCAGTTCTTC. This encodes CASSFLPPVPYNEQFF.

This clone came up once. The J gene is TRBJ2-7, the V gene TRBV5-8, with 8 positions matching TRBD2. Germline CDR1 and CDR2: SGHTS and YDEGEE. V shed 2 bases and J 2 bases; nucleotides not matched to a gene: 6. The CDR3 loop spans 15 amino acids. The CDR3 DNA reads as TGTGCCAGCAGCTTACCCGCTAGCGGGCCCTACGAGCAGTACTTC. Its protein product is CASSLPASGPYEQYF.

This chain uses TRBV6-4 with TRBJ2-1; 11 positions match TRBD1. The CDR3 runs to 18 residues. CDR1 and CDR2 from the germline V gene are MRHNA and SNTAGT. V was pared by 0 bases and J by 4 bases, with 8 bases of the junction left unmatched. The CDR3 reads CASSDSGQGARGYNEQFF. CDR3 bases: TGTGCCAGCAGTGACTCTGGACAGGGGGCCCGGGGGTACAATGAGCAGTTCTTC.

The chain carries TRBV19 and TRBJ2-2, with TRBD1 identical over 8 bases. The CDR3 runs 14 residues. Trimming took 7 bases from V and 4 from J; bases not matched to a gene: 5. Germline V CDR1 and CDR2: LNHDA, SQIVND (reference sequence). CDR3 protein: CASKGQDFTGELFF. Here the CDR3 DNA reads TGTGCCAGTAAGGGACAGGACTTCACCGGGGAGCTGTTTTTT.

This sequence joins TRBV13 and TRBJ2-2; perhaps TRBD1 as D (5 bases). The CDR3 totals 13 residues. V gave up 2 bases and J gave up 6 bases, with 7 bases separating them. Germline lookup yields CDR1 PRHDT and CDR2 FYEKMQ (reference sequence). CDR3 region: CASSLQGAGELFF. The CDR3, as DNA: TGTGCCAGCAGCTTACAGGGCGCCGGGGAGCTGTTTTTT. Looking up the rest from reference TRBV13 and TRBJ2-2 gives the full variable domain: AAGVIQSPRHLIKEKRETATLKCYPIPRHDTVYWYQQGPGQDPQFLISFYEKMQSDKGSIPDRFSAQQFSDYHSELNMSSLELGDSALYFCASSLQGAGELFFGEGSRLTVL.

The chain couples TRBV4-1 to TRBJ2-7, with D maybe TRBD2 (6 bases). CDR3 length equals 17 residues. V shed 0 bases and J shed 0 bases, with 15 bases lying between them. Germline CDR1 is MGHRA and CDR2 is YSYEKL. This chain's CDR3 is CASSQDVARGPSYEQYF. The CDR3, as DNA: TGCGCCAGCAGCCAAGATGTGGCGCGGGGCCCCTCCTACGAGCAGTACTTC.

This clone appeared a single time. This chain links TRBV27 with TRBJ2-7, with 7 bases lining up with TRBD2. The germline gives CDR1 MNHEY, CDR2 SMNVEV (reference sequence). CDR3 size: 13 residues. The trim removed 5 bases at V and 5 bases at J, leaving 6 bases unmatched. CDR3 residues: CASSGRVVDEQYF. The DNA for the CDR3 is TGTGCCAGCAGTGGGAGGGTTGTGGACGAGCAGTACTTC.

The chain combines TRBV19 with TRBJ2-2; no firm D call. There are 15 residues in the CDR3. Deletions cut 3 bases from V and 4 bases from J, with 12 bases between. Germline V gives CDR1 LNHDA, CDR2 SQIVND (reference sequence). CDR3 coding DNA: TGTGCCAGTAGTATCGCACAGACAATCACCGGGGAGCTGTTTTTT. Translated: CASSIAQTITGELFF.

The genes are TRBV7-9 and TRBJ1-1, with D possibly matching TRBD1 (6 bases). Trimming took 5 bases from V and 4 from J, leaving 17 bases between them. The CDR3 is made up of 15 amino acids. The germline CDR1 and CDR2 sequences are SEHNR and FQNEAQ (reference sequence). Here the CDR3 reads CASSRTQGGSTEAFF. The CDR3 DNA is TGTGCCAGCAGCAGGACACAGGGAGGGAGCACTGAAGCTTTCTTT.

The rearrangement links TRBV19 to TRBJ1-5, with TRBD1 as a possible D gene (5 bases). The ends were cut back, 6 bases at V and 9 bases at J, with 24 bases in the middle. This CDR3 contains 16 residues. Germline CDR1 is LNHDA and CDR2 is SQIVND (reference sequence). In DNA form, the CDR3 reads TGTGCCAGTAGCGATCTGTGGGGGGGGAGTTCAGGGCCCCAGCATTTT. Protein sequence: CASSDLWGGSSGPQHF.

The V gene is TRBV2, the J gene TRBJ2-3; the D is unclear. V was pared by 0 bases and J by 3 bases, with 16 bases between. Germline lookup yields CDR1 SNHLY and CDR2 FYNNEI. The CDR3 is 17 residues long. The CDR3, as DNA: TGTGCCAGCAGTGAAGCCCCGTCGATTGGGCGAACAGATACGCAGTATTTT. As protein: CASSEAPSIGRTDTQYF.

This chain joins TRBV5-6 and TRBJ1-5; 10 positions agree with TRBD1. Germline V lookup: CDR1 SGHDT, CDR2 YYEEEE. This CDR3 region has 17 residues. J gave up 2 bases and V 4 bases, and 9 bases lay outside the gene matches. CDR3 DNA sequence: TGTGCCAGCAGCAGGGGTGACAGGGGGCCAGGCAATCAGCCCCAGCATTTT. Translated, it gives CASSRGDRGPGNQPQHF.

The table lists this clone with a count of one. The genes are TRBV6-5 and TRBJ1-5; 8 nucleotides match TRBD1. The germline V gene encodes CDR1 MNHEY and CDR2 SVGAGI. The V segment lost 6 bases and the J segment 3 bases; nucleotides outside the gene matches: 7. There are 15 residues in the CDR3. The CDR3 is CASRGQAEYNQPQHF. The CDR3 DNA is TGTGCCAGCAGGGGACAGGCGGAATACAATCAGCCCCAGCATTTT.

The chain employs TRBV4-2 and TRBJ2-2, with 8 positions matching TRBD1. In germline, CDR1 is LGHNA, CDR2 YNFKEQ. CDR3 length: 16 amino acids. V lost 4 bases to trimming and J lost 6 bases; unmatched junction nucleotides: 10. CDR3 coding DNA: TGTGCCAGCAGCCGCGGACAGGGTAGGGTCGCCGGGGAGCTGTTTTTT. This codes for CASSRGQGRVAGELFF.

The rearrangement joins TRBV15 to TRBJ1-1; D gene ambiguous. The CDR3 consists of 16 residues. Germline V CDR1 and CDR2: LNHNV, YYDKDF (reference sequence). With 1 base removed from V and 1 base from J, the gap between germline ends came to 13 bases. The CDR3 bases are TGTGCCACCAGCAGAGCACGGCCTGAGGGGAACACTGAAGCTTTCTTT. It encodes CATSRARPEGNTEAFF.

The chain couples TRBV30 to TRBJ2-5; 12 bases agree with TRBD2. There are 14 residues in the CDR3. The V and J ends lost 3 bases and 4 bases, in that order; junction bases with no gene match: 3. Germline V gene data show CDR1 as GTSNPN and CDR2 as SVGIG (reference sequence). The CDR3 nucleotides are TGTGCCTGGAGAAGGGGACTAGCGGGAGAGACCCAGTACTTC. It codes for CAWRRGLAGETQYF.

The J gene is TRBJ1-5, the V gene TRBV27, with 11 bases identical to TRBD1. Germline V gives CDR1 MNHEY, CDR2 SMNVEV (reference sequence). Trimming removed 5 bases from V and 5 bases from J; junction bases left unmatched: 5. The CDR3 runs 15 residues. Here the CDR3 reads CASSPGTGGHQPQHF. CDR3 in DNA: TGTGCCAGCAGTCCTGGGACAGGGGGTCATCAGCCCCAGCATTTT.

This chain uses TRBV25-1 with TRBJ2-1, with 7 nucleotides matching TRBD2. The germline gives CDR1 MGHDK, CDR2 SYGVNS. This CDR3 comprises 11 residues. With 4 bases clipped from V and 9 bases from J, the junction kept 0 bases outside the gene matches. This chain's CDR3 is CASSGGGEQFF. As DNA, the CDR3 is TGTGCCAGCAGTGGGGGGGGTGAGCAGTTCTTC.

The V call is TRBV7-9, the J call TRBJ2-2; 8 bases fit TRBD2. The CDR3 has 17 residues. Per the germline V gene, CDR1 is SEHNR and CDR2 is FQNEAQ (reference sequence). V shed 8 bases and J 7 bases; nucleotides not matched to a gene: 18. This CDR3 is CASWRAGEVQEGGELFF. The CDR3 DNA is TGTGCCAGCTGGCGAGCGGGAGAGGTCCAGGAAGGCGGGGAGCTGTTTTTT. Complete variable domain (other parts from reference TRBV7-9 and TRBJ2-2): DTGVSQNPRHKITKRGQNVTFRCDPISEHNRLYWYRQTLGQGPEFLTYFQNEAQLEKSRLLSDRFSAERPKGSFSTLEIQRTEQGDSAMYLCASWRAGEVQEGGELFFGEGSRLTVL.

This clone was detected once. In nucleotides, the CDR3 is TGTGCCAGCAGTCACCCGGCTGGACAGGAGAGCTCCTACGAGCAGTACTTC. This gives the protein CASSHPAGQESSYEQYF. The rearrangement joins TRBV27 to TRBJ2-7, with 7 bases lining up with TRBD1. Germline CDR1 is MNHEY and CDR2 is SMNVEV (reference sequence). V lost 5 bases, J lost 0 bases, and 13 bases stayed unmatched. There are 17 residues in the CDR3.

The chain has TRBV2 and TRBJ2-1; the match to TRBD1 covers 9 bases. This CDR3 contains 18 residues. Per germline, CDR1 SNHLY and CDR2 FYNNEI. Unmatched junction bases numbered 22, after V lost 6 bases and J lost 10 bases. The CDR3 DNA sequence: TGTGCCAGCAGCCTACAGGGGGCTTGCCGTGCGTCCTCGGGGGAGCAGTTCTTC. Its protein is CASSLQGACRASSGEQFF.